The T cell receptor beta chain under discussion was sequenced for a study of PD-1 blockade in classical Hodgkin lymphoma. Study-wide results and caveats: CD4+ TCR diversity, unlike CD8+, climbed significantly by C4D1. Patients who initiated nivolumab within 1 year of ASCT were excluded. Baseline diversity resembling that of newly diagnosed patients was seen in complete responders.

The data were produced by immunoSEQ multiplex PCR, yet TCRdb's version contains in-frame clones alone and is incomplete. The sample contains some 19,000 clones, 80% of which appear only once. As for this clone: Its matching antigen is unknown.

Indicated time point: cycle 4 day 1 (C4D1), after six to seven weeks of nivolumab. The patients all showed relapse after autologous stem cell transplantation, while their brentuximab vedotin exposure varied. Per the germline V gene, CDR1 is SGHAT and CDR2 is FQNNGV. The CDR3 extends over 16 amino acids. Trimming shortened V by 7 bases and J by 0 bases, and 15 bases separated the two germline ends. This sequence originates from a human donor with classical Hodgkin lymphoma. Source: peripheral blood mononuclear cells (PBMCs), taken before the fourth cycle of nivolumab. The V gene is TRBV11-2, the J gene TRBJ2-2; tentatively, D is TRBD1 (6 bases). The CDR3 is CASNKDSLANTGELFF. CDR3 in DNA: TGTGCCAGCAACAAGGACAGTCTCGCGAACACCGGGGAGCTGTTTTTT.